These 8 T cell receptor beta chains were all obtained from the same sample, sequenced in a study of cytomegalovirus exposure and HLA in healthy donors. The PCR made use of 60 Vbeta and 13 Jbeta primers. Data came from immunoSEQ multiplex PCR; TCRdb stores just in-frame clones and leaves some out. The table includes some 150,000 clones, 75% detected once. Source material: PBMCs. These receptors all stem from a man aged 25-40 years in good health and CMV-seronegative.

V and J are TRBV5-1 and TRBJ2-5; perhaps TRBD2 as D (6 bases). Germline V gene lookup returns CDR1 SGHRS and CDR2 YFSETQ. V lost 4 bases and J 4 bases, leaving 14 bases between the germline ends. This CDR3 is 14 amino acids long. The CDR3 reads CASSGTPGLETQYF. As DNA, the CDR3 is TGCGCCAGCAGCGGGACTCCGGGCCTAGAGACCCAGTACTTC.

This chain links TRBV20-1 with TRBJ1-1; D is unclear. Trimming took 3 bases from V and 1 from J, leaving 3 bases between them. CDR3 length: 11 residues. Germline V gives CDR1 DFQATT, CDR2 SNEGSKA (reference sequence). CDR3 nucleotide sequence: TGCAGTGCTAGTAAGAACACTGAAGCTTTCTTT. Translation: CSASKNTEAFF.

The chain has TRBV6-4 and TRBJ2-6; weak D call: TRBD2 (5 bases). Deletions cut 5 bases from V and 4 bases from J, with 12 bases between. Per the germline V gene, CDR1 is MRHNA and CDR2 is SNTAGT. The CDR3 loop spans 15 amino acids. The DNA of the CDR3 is TGTGCCAGCAGTTCTAGAGGGTTAGGGGCCAACGTCCTGACTTTC. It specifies CASSSRGLGANVLTF.

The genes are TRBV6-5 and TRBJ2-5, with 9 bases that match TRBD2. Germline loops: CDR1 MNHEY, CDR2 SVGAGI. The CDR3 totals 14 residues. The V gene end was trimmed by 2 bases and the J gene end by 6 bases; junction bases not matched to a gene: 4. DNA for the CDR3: TGTGCCAGCAGTTACGGGCTAGCGGGAAAGACCCAGTACTTC. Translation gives CASSYGLAGKTQYF.

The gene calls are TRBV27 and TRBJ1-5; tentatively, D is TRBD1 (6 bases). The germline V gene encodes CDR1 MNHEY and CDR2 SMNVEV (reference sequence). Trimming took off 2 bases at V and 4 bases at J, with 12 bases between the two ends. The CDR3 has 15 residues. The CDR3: CASSLSRQGNQPQHF. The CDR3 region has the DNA TGTGCCAGCAGTTTAAGTCGGCAGGGGAATCAGCCCCAGCATTTT.

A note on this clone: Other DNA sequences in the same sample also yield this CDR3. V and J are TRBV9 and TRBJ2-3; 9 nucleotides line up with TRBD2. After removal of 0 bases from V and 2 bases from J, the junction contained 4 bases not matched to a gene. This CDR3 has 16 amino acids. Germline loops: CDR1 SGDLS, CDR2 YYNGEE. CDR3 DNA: TGTGCCAGCAGCGTAGGCGGGGGGGCGGCCACAGATACGCAGTATTTT. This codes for CASSVGGGAATDTQYF.

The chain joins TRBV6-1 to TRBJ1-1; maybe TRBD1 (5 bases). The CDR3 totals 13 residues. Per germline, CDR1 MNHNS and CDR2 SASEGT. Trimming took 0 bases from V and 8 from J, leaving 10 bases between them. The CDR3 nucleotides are TGTGCCAGCAGTGAAGCACGGGGGGAGGAAGCTTTCTTT. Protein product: CASSEARGEEAFF.

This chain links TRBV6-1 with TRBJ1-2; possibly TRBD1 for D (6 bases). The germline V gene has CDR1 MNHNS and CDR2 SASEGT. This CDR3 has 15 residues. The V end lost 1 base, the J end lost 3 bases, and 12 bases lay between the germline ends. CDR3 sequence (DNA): TGTGCCAGCAGTGAAGGATGGGGGCCATACTATGGCTACACCTTC. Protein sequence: CASSEGWGPYYGYTF.